The 6 T cell receptor beta chains below come from one sample, sequenced in a study of T-cell memory formation after mild COVID-19. MiXCR was run by TCRdb on the 5' RACE reads, yielding one entry per CDR3 protein. The table lists about half a million distinct CDR3 sequences, around a sixth of them singletons. Material: PBMCs or a T cell subset sorted from them (not recorded which). These receptors all stem from an adult woman who had mild COVID-19 (a few samples of this study predate the infection). Cell type and time point are not known.

This clonotype was found a few times. This rearrangement joins TRBV20-1 to TRBJ2-1; no firm D call. The CDR3 spans 15 residues. The V gene lost 0 bases and the J gene lost 0 bases, with 9 bases spanning the gap. From germline, CDR1 is DFQATT and CDR2 SNEGSKA (reference sequence). The DNA for the CDR3 is TGCAGTGCTAGAGATTTGGACGCCTCCTACAATGAGCAGTTCTTC. As protein: CSARDLDASYNEQFF.

The rearrangement links TRBV7-8 to TRBJ2-3; D is uncertain. Between the trimmed V and J ends, which lost 6 bases and 3 bases, there was a span of 7 bases. This CDR3 is built from 12 residues. Germline V CDR1 and CDR2: SGHVS, FQNEAQ. The chain's CDR3 is CASRARTDTQYF. As DNA, the CDR3 is TGTGCCAGCAGGGCCCGGACAGATACGCAGTATTTT.

The chain uses TRBV20-1 and TRBJ2-7; the match to TRBD2 covers 8 bases. Germline V gene lookup returns CDR1 DFQATT and CDR2 SNEGSKA (reference sequence). CDR3 length equals 16 residues. With 1 base clipped from V and 0 bases from J, the junction kept 8 bases outside the gene matches. This CDR3 reads CSARALGRGDSYEQYF. CDR3 bases: TGCAGTGCTAGAGCGCTGGGGCGGGGGGACTCCTACGAGCAGTACTTC.

The chain couples TRBV6-1 to TRBJ2-1; 7 nucleotides match TRBD1. After removal of 4 bases from V and 3 bases from J, the junction contained 6 bases not matched to a gene. CDR1 MNHNS and CDR2 SASEGT come from the germline V gene. CDR3 length equals 15 residues. The CDR3 nucleotides are TGTGCCAGCAGTGCGACCGGGACAGACTACAATGAGCAGTTCTTC. It is translated as CASSATGTDYNEQFF.

The V call is TRBV6-1, the J call TRBJ2-2, with D uncertain. Trimming cost V 8 bases and J 6 bases, with 10 bases left between them. Germline V gives CDR1 MNHNS, CDR2 SASEGT. This CDR3 spans 12 amino acids. The CDR3 sequence: CASSYPAGELFF. The DNA for the CDR3 is TGTGCCAGCTCTTACCCGGCCGGGGAGCTGTTTTTT.

This clonotype was recorded a few times. The chain uses TRBV20-1 and TRBJ2-5, with 7 bases identical to TRBD2. After removal of 0 bases from V and 5 bases from J, the junction contained 9 bases not matched to a gene. The CDR3 runs to 15 residues. CDR1 and CDR2 (germline): DFQATT, SNEGSKA (reference sequence). In DNA, the CDR3 is TGCAGTGCTAGAGACCCCCGGACTAGGCAGGAGACCCAGTACTTC. Translation gives CSARDPRTRQETQYF.